This T cell receptor beta chain came from a study of T cell repertoires in cytomegalovirus infection. Turning to the study itself: In the study, CMV epitopes included recently identified HLA-C-restricted and well-studied HLA-B-restricted ones. Indicated by public TCR beta signatures were CMV infection and matching HLA type. Study conclusions and caveats: The ex vivo response showed dominance by HLA-C-restricted CMV-specific TCR beta clonotypes.

A few counts support this clonotype. Its antigen is still unknown. TCRdb fed the reads into MiXCR, producing one record per CDR3 protein. The table shows 84,000 or so distinct CDR3 sequences, with about 44% occurring only once. The CDR3 has 14 residues. The V end was cut by 1 base, the J end by 8 bases, with 12 bases between. CDR1 is SEHNR and CDR2 is FQNEAQ in the germline V gene (reference sequence). The rearrangement uses TRBV7-9 and TRBJ1-5; D gene unclear. The clonotype was recovered from a human donor in good health (CMV status not recorded). Some clones in this sample may be carry-over from other donors' samples. The specimen was CD8+ T cells from cultured PBMCs, collected from culture after CMV antigen stimulation. The CDR3 bases are TGTGCCAGCAGCTTAGGGGCAGGCCTTGAGCCCCAGCATTTT. Protein product: CASSLGAGLEPQHF.